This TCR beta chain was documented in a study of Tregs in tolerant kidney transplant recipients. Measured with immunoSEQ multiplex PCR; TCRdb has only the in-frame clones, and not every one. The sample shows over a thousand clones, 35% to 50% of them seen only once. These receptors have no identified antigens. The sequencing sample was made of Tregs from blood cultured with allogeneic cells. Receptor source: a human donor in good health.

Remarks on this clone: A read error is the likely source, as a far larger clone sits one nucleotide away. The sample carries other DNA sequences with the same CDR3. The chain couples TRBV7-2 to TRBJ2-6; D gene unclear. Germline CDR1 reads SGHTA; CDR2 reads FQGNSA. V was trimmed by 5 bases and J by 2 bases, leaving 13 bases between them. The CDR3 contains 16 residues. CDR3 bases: TGTGCCAGCAGCCAAGAGGCACGTACTGGGGCCAACGTCCTGACTTTC. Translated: CASSQEARTGANVLTF.